The 7 T cell receptor beta chains reported below all come from one sample, sequenced in a study of T cell responses to AZD1222 COVID-19 vaccine. Data came from immunoSEQ multiplex PCR; TCRdb stores just in-frame clones and leaves some out. The sample has about 130,000 clones, approximately 84% seen once. Sequencing was performed on peripheral blood, taken on day 0 of AZD1222 vaccination. The receptors come from an adult in good health.

This rearrangement joins TRBV14 to TRBJ1-1, with D possibly TRBD1 on 5 matching bases. The CDR3 loop spans 17 amino acids. Per the germline V gene, CDR1 is SGHDN and CDR2 is FVKESK. V was cut by 4 bases and J by 1 base, with 19 bases left in between. CDR3 coding DNA: TGTGCCAGCAGCCCTGGACGGGGGGGTTGGGAGAACACTGAAGCTTTCTTT. Translation: CASSPGRGGWENTEAFF.

This chain uses TRBV4-3 with TRBJ2-2; unclear D gene. Trimming stripped 0 bases from V and 5 bases from J, with 7 bases between. Germline assignment: CDR1 LGHNA and CDR2 YSLEER. The CDR3 sequence is 14 residues long. The CDR3 nucleotides read TGCGCCAGCAGCCAAGACCCGATGACCGGGGAGCTGTTTTTT. Amino acids: CASSQDPMTGELFF.

The CDR3 is CASSYSGGEGIYGYTF. CDR3 DNA sequence: TGTGCCAGCAGTTACTCGGGGGGGGAGGGGATTTATGGCTACACCTTC. V and J are TRBV6-5 and TRBJ1-2, with a tentative D call TRBD1 (5 bases). The CDR3 consists of 16 residues. The V and J ends lost 0 bases and 5 bases respectively, with 16 bases between them. Germline V gene lookup returns CDR1 MNHEY and CDR2 SVGAGI.

J is TRBJ1-4 and V is TRBV7-2; maybe TRBD1 (5 bases). Trimming cost V 2 bases and J 6 bases, with 13 bases left between them. This CDR3 spans 15 amino acids. The germline V gene encodes CDR1 SGHTA and CDR2 FQGNSA. The CDR3 reads CASSLQVSGDEKLFF. The DNA of the CDR3 is TGTGCCAGCAGCTTACAGGTTTCGGGGGATGAAAAACTGTTTTTT.

The chain carries TRBV5-4 and TRBJ1-2, with TRBD1 matching 7 bases. V was pared by 4 bases and J by 6 bases, with 12 bases of the junction left unmatched. The CDR3 runs 15 residues. Looked up from germline, CDR1 is SGHNT and CDR2 is YYREEE (reference sequence). In nucleotides, the CDR3 is TGTGCCAGCAGCCCCACCCCGACAGGGCAGAATGGCTACACCTTC. This codes for CASSPTPTGQNGYTF. The full variable domain, completed using reference TRBV5-4 and TRBJ1-2, is ETGVTQSPTHLIKTRGQQVTLRCSSQSGHNTVSWYQQALGQGPQFIFQYYREEENGRGNFPPRFSGLQFPNYSSELNVNALELDDSALYLCASSPTPTGQNGYTFGSGTRLTVV.

The rearrangement links TRBV6-5 to TRBJ1-2, with D tentatively TRBD1 (5 bases). Trimming left V 6 bases short and J 6 bases short, with 17 bases between. The CDR3 is 14 amino acids. Germline V lookup: CDR1 MNHEY, CDR2 SVGAGI. This chain's CDR3 is CASRARLMGDGYTF. The DNA of the CDR3 is TGTGCCAGCAGGGCTCGATTAATGGGGGATGGCTACACCTTC.

This chain uses TRBV10-3 with TRBJ1-1; D call uncertain. CDR1 ENHRY and CDR2 SYGVKD come from the germline V gene. The CDR3 sequence is 11 residues long. The V and J ends lost 3 bases and 8 bases respectively, with 7 bases between them. The CDR3 reads CAISDSVEAFF. CDR3 nucleotides: TGTGCCATCAGTGATTCGGTGGAAGCTTTCTTT.